These 26 T cell receptor beta chains originate from one sample sequenced in a study of tumor and adjacent non-tumor tissue in lung cancer. The template was RNA from unsorted bulk tissue. The normal lung tissue was taken more than 3 cm from the tumor edge. The library came from three nested PCR rounds adapted from ARM-PCR protocols. TCRdb reprocessed the multiplex PCR reads with MiXCR, giving one entry per CDR3 protein. Altogether about 67,000 distinct CDR3 sequences are present, 75% to 85% being singletons, with the ten largest covering 40% to 50%. The sequenced material came from distant non-tumor lung tissue. The receptor source for this set is a man between 60 and 75 years old with non-small cell lung cancer.

A remark on this clonotype: At one end, the junction sequence differs from germline, possibly due to a read error. The rearrangement links TRBV13 to TRBJ2-3; D possibly corresponds to TRBD2 (6 bases). This CDR3 region has 15 residues. Germline lookup yields CDR1 PRHDT and CDR2 FYEKMQ (reference sequence). CDR3 loop: CASGLARQNTGTQYF. In DNA form, the CDR3 reads TGTGCCAGCGGCCTAGCGAGACAGAACACAGGTACGCAGTATTTT.

V and J are TRBV29-1 and TRBJ2-2, with TRBD1 as a possible D gene (6 bases). This CDR3 has 15 residues. V was clipped by 7 bases and J by 7 bases, with 22 bases between them. In germline, CDR1 is SQVTM, CDR2 ANQGSEA. The CDR3 DNA follows: TGCAGCGGTAGCTCGGGACACGGAATCGGCGGGGAGCTGTTTTTT. Encoded protein: CSGSSGHGIGGELFF.

As to this clonotype: The CDR3 does not end in the conserved phenylalanine or tryptophan, so this is likely a read error. J is TRBJ2-3 and V is TRBV28; 10 bases match TRBD2. This CDR3 is 16 amino acids long. CDR1 and CDR2 (germline): MDHEN, SYDVKM. The CDR3 sequence: CASSPELAGSTDMQYL. For the CDR3, the DNA is TGTGCCAGCAGTCCAGAACTAGCGGGAAGCACAGATATGCAGTATCTT.

A remark on this clonotype: Compared with germline, one end of the junction differs, possibly owing to a read error. The chain carries TRBV6-6 and TRBJ2-3, with TRBD1 identical over 8 bases. This CDR3 has 15 amino acids. Germline CDR1 and CDR2: MNHNY and SVGAGI (reference sequence). Written as DNA, the CDR3 is TGTACCAGTAGGCGGACAGGGAAGTACACAGATACGCAGTACTTT. The encoded protein is CTSRRTGKYTDTQYF.

With respect to this clonotype: The junction does not match germline at one end; this may be a read error. The J gene is TRBJ2-1, the V gene TRBV6-6; 10 bases are a match to TRBD2. The length of the CDR3 is 16 residues. Germline V gene sequence: CDR1 MNHNY, CDR2 SVGAGI (reference sequence). DNA of the CDR3: TGTGCTAGCAGTACTGGACTAGCGGCTTCCTACAATGGGCAGTTCTTC. Translated, it gives CASSTGLAASYNGQFF.

As concerns this clonotype: Since no conserved phenylalanine or tryptophan closes the CDR3, a read error is the likely cause. This chain connects TRBV6-2 or TRBV6-3 to TRBJ2-1; D is undetermined. The germline V gene has CDR1 MNHEY and CDR2 SVGEGT. The CDR3 consists of 17 residues. Here the CDR3 reads CASIYNIRWSFPPEQFL. The CDR3 DNA sequence: TGTGCCAGCATTTACAATATACGCTGGAGTTTCCCCCCTGAGCAGTTCTTG.

About this clonotype itself: Possible read error: a much larger clone is one base away. The CDR3 DNA follows: TGCACCGTTGAGAGGCAGAGCACTGAAGCTTTCTTT. Translating it yields CTVERQSTEAFF. The V call is TRBV29-1, the J call TRBJ1-1; D uncertain. Per the germline V gene, CDR1 is SQVTM and CDR2 is ANQGSEA. The CDR3 totals 12 residues.

This clonotype was observed a single time. At one boundary the junction diverges from the germline segment, which might be a read error. The rearrangement uses TRBV12-3 or TRBV12-4 and TRBJ2-7; D perhaps matches TRBD1 (6 bases). This CDR3 has 12 residues. CDR3 bases: TGTGCTAGCAGTTTGACTGGGGGCAAGCAGTACTTC. Amino acid sequence: CASSLTGGKQYF.

To note about this clonotype: Because the CDR3 is missing its conserved closing phenylalanine or tryptophan, this is likely a read error. The chain carries TRBV5-4 and TRBJ2-3; tentatively, D is TRBD2 (6 bases). Per the germline V gene, CDR1 is SGHNT and CDR2 is YYREEE (reference sequence). V gave up 4 bases and J gave up 5 bases, with 20 bases separating them. The CDR3 runs to 16 residues. CDR3 sequence (DNA): TGTGCCAGCAGCCCTATCGAGCGGGTGCCGCGAGATACGCAGTATTCT. Translating gives CASSPIERVPRDTQYS.

On this clonotype: One junction end disagrees with the germline gene, perhaps due to a read error. CDR3 loop: CASSLGGIRVNEQSF. CDR3 in DNA: TGTGCCAGCAGCTTAGGAGGGATTAGGGTAAATGAGCAGTCCTTC. The V and J genes are TRBV11-2 and TRBJ2-1, with TRBD2 as a possible D gene (5 bases). In germline, CDR1 is SGHAT, CDR2 FQNNGV. CDR3 size: 15 residues.

About this clonotype: This may come from a read error, since a much larger clone is one base off. The V gene is TRBV5-6, the J gene TRBJ2-1; D remains ambiguous. This CDR3 is built from 16 residues. The V gene's germline CDR1 is SGHDT and CDR2 YYEEEE. The CDR3, as DNA: TGTACCAGCAGCTTGCCGGGTGTTGGGTCCTACAATGAGCAGTTCTTC. It is translated as CTSSLPGVGSYNEQFF.

On this clonotype: Since the CDR3 does not end with the conserved phenylalanine or tryptophan, this likely comes from a read error. The chain employs TRBV29-1 and TRBJ2-7; 9 bases align to TRBD2. From germline, CDR1 is SQVTM and CDR2 ANQGSEA. This CDR3 is built from 14 residues. CDR3 nucleotide sequence: TGCAGAGTTGAGGAAGCTAGCGGGATCTACGAGCAGTACTTA. This gives the protein CRVEEASGIYEQYL.

This clonotype appeared many times. The chain joins TRBV28 to TRBJ2-3, with a possible D match to TRBD1 (5 bases). Per germline, CDR1 MDHEN and CDR2 SYDVKM. The CDR3 sequence is 17 residues long. V was pared by 3 bases and J by 5 bases, with 21 bases between. The CDR3 nucleotides are TGTGCCAGCAGTTTTGGTCTCTCCGAAGGGGTCGTAGATACGCAGTATTTT. As protein: CASSFGLSEGVVDTQYF.

This clonotype was seen only once. The junction and the germline gene differ at one end; a read error may be behind it. V is TRBV4-1 and J is TRBJ2-4; D may be TRBD1 (6 bases). Germline V gene lookup returns CDR1 MGHRA and CDR2 YSYEKL. CDR3 size: 15 residues. This CDR3 is CASSQEHATGDIQNF. Here the CDR3 DNA reads TGCGCTAGCAGCCAAGAGCATGCGACAGGCGACATTCAGAACTTC.

This clonotype has just one count. Germline is not matched at one junction end, which may reflect a read error. This chain joins TRBV11-1 and TRBJ2-5; D call uncertain. This CDR3 comprises 14 residues. Germline V CDR1 and CDR2: SGHAT, FQDESV (reference sequence). The chain's CDR3 is CANSKGKYQETQYF. In DNA, the CDR3 is TGTGCCAACAGCAAAGGCAAGTACCAAGAGACCCAGTACTTC.

On this clonotype: Its ends do not fully match the called genes, so a read error is possible. The CDR3 here is CSSSQVPTLPTTNGKLFF. As DNA, the CDR3 is TGTTCCAGCAGCCAAGTTCCGACACTACCTACAACTAATGGAAAACTGTTTTTT. The chain joins TRBV4-2 to TRBJ1-4; D unresolved. Germline V CDR1 and CDR2: LGHNA, YNFKEQ. CDR3 length equals 18 residues.

As for this clonotype: One end of the junction does not line up with germline, which may come from a read error. The CDR3 sequence is CSVDTSGNYNKQFF. CDR3 in DNA: TGCAGCGTTGACACTAGCGGGAATTACAATAAGCAGTTCTTC. The chain uses TRBV29-1 and TRBJ2-1; 10 nucleotides align to TRBD2. This CDR3 is built from 14 residues. Germline V gene data show CDR1 as SQVTM and CDR2 as ANQGSEA.

The chain combines TRBV6-5 with TRBJ2-5; D remains unclear. Per the germline V gene, CDR1 is MNHEY and CDR2 is SVGAGI. V was pared by 8 bases and J by 7 bases, with 11 bases between. The CDR3 runs to 11 residues. In nucleotides, the CDR3 is TGTGCCAGCGTAGACACGTCGACCCAGTACTTC. This gives the protein CASVDTSTQYF.

Concerning this clonotype itself: No conserved phenylalanine or tryptophan is present at the end of the CDR3, so a read error is the likely explanation. The DNA is left out, because the CDR3 cannot be placed on it with certainty; the CDR3 is given as TCRdb lists it. V and J are TRBV10-3 and TRBJ2-6; the table's D gene call, TRBD2, was not cross checked with the DNA. Germline-derived CDR1 and CDR2 are ENHRY and SYGVKD. A total of 20 residues make up the CDR3, ends included. The CDR3 reads CAISEHGTSWRDSGANVLTL.

On this clonotype: Sequence at one end of the junction differs from germline and may be a read error. The chain couples TRBV28 to TRBJ2-5; TRBD2 aligns across 9 bases. Germline V lookup: CDR1 MDHEN, CDR2 SYDVKM. The CDR3 runs to 15 residues. CDR3 bases: TGTGCCAGCAGCAGACTAGCGGACCCCCAAGGGACCCAGTACTTC. Encoded protein: CASSRLADPQGTQYF.

Note on this clonotype: This sequence may be a read error, since a much larger clone differs from it by one base. The V call is TRBV20-1, the J call TRBJ2-3; 11 bases align to TRBD2. The CDR3 spans 16 residues. Germline-derived CDR1 and CDR2 are DFQATT and SNEGSKA (reference sequence). This CDR3 is CSASESGTSGSDTRYF. The CDR3 bases are TGCAGTGCTAGTGAAAGCGGGACTAGCGGTTCCGATACGCGGTATTTT.

Of note for this clonotype: An end of the junction does not agree with germline; a read error may underlie this. This chain links TRBV5-5 with TRBJ2-2; either TRBD1 or TRBD2 may fit D (6 bases each). Germline V lookup: CDR1 SGHKS, CDR2 YYEKEE (reference sequence). The CDR3 covers 16 residues. CDR3 nucleotide sequence: TGTGCCAGCAGTCCGGGGGCGGACTCCTTCGGCGGGGAGCTGATTTTT. Residues: CASSPGADSFGGELIF.

On this clonotype: The junction differs from germline at one of its ends, possibly a read error. The V gene is TRBV11-3, the J gene TRBJ2-7; tentatively, D is TRBD1 (7 bases). This CDR3 region has 15 residues. Germline values: CDR1 SGHNT, CDR2 YENEEA. CDR3 in DNA: TGCGCCAGCAGCTTAGATCAGGGGGGCCGCTACGAGAAGTACTTC. Its translation is CASSLDQGGRYEKYF.

Of note for this clonotype: Because it lacks the conserved phenylalanine or tryptophan at the end, this CDR3 is likely a read error. The chain is built from TRBV4-1 and TRBJ2-2, with D unresolved. This CDR3 has 15 residues. Germline CDR1 is MGHRA and CDR2 is YSYEKL. This CDR3 is CASSQESVNTGELFL. In nucleotides, the CDR3 is TGCGCAAGCAGCCAAGAAAGCGTGAACACCGGGGAGCTGTTTTTA.

With regard to this clonotype: The junction shows a germline mismatch at one end, possibly a read error. This rearrangement joins TRBV5-4 to TRBJ2-7; a possible D gene is TRBD1 (6 bases). CDR3 size: 13 residues. In germline, CDR1 is SGHNT, CDR2 YYREEE (reference sequence). The CDR3 sequence is CASCLGDTGEQYF. As DNA, the CDR3 is TGTGCCAGCTGCTTGGGGGACACAGGCGAGCAGTATTTC.

Concerning this clonotype itself: A much larger clone differs from this one at a single base, so this may be a read error. J is TRBJ2-4 and V is TRBV25-1; no firm D call. CDR1 is MGHDK and CDR2 is SYGVNS in the germline V gene. The CDR3 contains 11 residues. CDR3 sequence (DNA): TGTGCCAGCAGTGAGAGAAACATTCAGAACTTC. Translating it yields CASSERNIQNF.